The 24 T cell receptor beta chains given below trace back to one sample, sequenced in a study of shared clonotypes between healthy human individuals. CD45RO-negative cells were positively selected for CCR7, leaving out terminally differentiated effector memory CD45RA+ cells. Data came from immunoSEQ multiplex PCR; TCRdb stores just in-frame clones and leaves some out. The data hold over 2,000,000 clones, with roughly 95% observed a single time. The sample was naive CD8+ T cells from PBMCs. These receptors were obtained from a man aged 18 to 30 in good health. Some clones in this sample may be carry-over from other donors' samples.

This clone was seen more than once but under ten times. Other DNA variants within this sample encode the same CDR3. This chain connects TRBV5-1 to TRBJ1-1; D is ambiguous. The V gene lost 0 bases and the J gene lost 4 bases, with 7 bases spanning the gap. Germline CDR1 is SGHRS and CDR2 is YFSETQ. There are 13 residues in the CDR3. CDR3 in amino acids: CASSLEGFTEAFF. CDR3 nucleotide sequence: TGCGCCAGCAGCTTGGAAGGCTTCACTGAAGCTTTCTTT.

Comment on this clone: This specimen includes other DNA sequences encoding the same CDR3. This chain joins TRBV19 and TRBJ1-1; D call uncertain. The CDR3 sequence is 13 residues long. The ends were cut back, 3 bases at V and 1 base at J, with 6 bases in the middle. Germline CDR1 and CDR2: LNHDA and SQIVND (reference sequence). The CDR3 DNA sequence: TGTGCCAGTAGTATGGCAGCGAACACTGAAGCTTTCTTT. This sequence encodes CASSMAANTEAFF.

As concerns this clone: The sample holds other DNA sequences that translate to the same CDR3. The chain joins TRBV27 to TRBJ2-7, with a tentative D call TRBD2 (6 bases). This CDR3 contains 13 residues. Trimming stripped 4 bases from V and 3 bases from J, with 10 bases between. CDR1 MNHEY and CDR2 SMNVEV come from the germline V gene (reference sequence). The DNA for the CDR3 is TGTGCCAGCAGTTGGGGAGCGGGCTACGAGCAGTACTTC. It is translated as CASSWGAGYEQYF.

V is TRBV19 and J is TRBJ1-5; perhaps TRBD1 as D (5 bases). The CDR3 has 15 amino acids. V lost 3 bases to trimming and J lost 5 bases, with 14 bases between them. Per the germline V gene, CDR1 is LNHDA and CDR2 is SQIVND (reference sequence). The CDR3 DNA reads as TGTGCCAGTAGTATTAGTGCCGGGGGTCATCAGCCCCAGCATTTT. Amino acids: CASSISAGGHQPQHF.

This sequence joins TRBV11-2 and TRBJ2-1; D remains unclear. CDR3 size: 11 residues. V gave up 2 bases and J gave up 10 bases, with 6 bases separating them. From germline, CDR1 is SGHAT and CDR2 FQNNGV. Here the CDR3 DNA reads TGTGCCAGCAGCTTAAGCAGAGAGCAGTTCTTC. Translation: CASSLSREQFF.

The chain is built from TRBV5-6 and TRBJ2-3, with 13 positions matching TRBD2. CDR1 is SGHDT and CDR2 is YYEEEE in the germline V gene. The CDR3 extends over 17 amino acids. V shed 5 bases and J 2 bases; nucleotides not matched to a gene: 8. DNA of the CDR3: TGTGCCAGCAGACCGATGACTAGCGGGAGGCACACAGATACGCAGTATTTT. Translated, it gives CASRPMTSGRHTDTQYF.

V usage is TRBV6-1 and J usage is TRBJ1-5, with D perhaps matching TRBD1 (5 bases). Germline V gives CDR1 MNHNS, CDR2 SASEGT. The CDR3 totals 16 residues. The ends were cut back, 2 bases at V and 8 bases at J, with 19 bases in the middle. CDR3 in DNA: TGTGCCAGCAGTGAAAGTTATGTAGGGGCTAGAGAGCCCCAGCATTTT. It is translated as CASSESYVGAREPQHF.

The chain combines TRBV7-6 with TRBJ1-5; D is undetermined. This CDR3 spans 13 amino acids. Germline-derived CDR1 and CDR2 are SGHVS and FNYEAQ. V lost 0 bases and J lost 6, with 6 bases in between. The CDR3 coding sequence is TGTGCCAGCAGCTTAGCGGAGGGTCAGCCCCAGCATTTT. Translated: CASSLAEGQPQHF.

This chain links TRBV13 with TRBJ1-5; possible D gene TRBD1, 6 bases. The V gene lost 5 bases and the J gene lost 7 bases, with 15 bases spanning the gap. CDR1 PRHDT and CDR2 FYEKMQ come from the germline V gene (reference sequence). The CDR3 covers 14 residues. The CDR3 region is CASSQGRGRQPQHF. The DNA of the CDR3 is TGTGCCAGCAGCCAGGGGCGGGGGAGACAGCCCCAGCATTTT.

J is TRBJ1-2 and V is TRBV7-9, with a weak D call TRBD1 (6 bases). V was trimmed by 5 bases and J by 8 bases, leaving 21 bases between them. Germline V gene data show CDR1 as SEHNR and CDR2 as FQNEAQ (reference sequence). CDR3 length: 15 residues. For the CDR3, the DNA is TGTGCCAGCAGCCCCCATCCAGGGGAGTTGGACGGCTACACCTTC. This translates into CASSPHPGELDGYTF.

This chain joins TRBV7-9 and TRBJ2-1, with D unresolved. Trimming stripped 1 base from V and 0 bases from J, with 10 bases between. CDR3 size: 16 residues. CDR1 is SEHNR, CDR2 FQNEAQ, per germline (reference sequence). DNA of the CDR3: TGTGCCAGCAGCTTAGGCGGCCCAAGCTCCTACAATGAGCAGTTCTTC. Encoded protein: CASSLGGPSSYNEQFF.

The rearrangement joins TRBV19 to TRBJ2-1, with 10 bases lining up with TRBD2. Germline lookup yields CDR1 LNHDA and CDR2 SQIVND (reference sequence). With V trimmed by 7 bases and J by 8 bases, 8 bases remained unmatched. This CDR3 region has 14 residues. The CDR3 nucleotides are TGTGCCAGTACGAGCGGGAGGGACAGCTATGAGCAGTTCTTC. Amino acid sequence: CASTSGRDSYEQFF.

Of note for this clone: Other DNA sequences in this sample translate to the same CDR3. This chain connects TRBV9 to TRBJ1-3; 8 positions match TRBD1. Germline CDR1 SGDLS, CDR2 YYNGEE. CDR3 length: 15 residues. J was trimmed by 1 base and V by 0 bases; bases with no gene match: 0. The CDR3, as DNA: TGTGCCAGCAGCGTAGACAGGGGGTCTGGAAACACCATATATTTT. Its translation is CASSVDRGSGNTIYF.

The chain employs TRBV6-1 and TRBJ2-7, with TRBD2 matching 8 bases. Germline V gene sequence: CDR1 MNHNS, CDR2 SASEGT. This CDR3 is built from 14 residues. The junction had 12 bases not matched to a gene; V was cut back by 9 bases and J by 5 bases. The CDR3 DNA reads TGTGCCAGTAGACAGAGCGGGAGATTCGACGAGCAGTACTTC. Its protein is CASRQSGRFDEQYF.

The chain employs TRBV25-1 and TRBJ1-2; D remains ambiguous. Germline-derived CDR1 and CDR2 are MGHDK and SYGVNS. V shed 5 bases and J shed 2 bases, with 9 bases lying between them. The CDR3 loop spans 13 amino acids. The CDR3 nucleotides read TGTGCCAGCAGTACCCCTGGGAACTATGGCTACACCTTC. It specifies CASSTPGNYGYTF.

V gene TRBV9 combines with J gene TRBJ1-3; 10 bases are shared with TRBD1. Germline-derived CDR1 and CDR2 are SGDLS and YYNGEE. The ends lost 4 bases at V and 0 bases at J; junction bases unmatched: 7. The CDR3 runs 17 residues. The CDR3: CASSFRTGGYSGNTIYF. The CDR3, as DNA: TGTGCCAGCAGCTTTCGGACAGGGGGATACTCTGGAAACACCATATATTTT.

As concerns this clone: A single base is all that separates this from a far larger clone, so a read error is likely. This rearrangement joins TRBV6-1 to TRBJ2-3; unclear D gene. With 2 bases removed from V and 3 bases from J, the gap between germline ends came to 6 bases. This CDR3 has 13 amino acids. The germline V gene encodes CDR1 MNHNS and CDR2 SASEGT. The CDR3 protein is CASSEWGTDTQYF. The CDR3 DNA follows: TGTGCCAGCAGTGAATGGGGAACAGATACGCAGTATTTT.

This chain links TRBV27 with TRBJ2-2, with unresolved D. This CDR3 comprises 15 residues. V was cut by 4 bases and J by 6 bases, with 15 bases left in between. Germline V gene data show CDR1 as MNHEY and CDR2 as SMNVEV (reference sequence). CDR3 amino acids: CASSSQTDPSGELFF. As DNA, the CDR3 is TGTGCCAGCAGTTCCCAAACTGACCCGTCCGGGGAGCTGTTTTTT.

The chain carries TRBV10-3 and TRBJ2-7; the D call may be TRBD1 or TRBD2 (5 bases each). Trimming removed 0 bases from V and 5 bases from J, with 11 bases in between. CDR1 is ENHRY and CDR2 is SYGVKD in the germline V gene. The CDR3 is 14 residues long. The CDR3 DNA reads TGTGCCATCAGTGAGTCGAGGGGTTGGAACGAGCAGTACTTC. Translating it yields CAISESRGWNEQYF.

CDR3 amino acids: CASSIRRQTGTEAFF. The CDR3 DNA is TGTGCCAGTAGTATCCGTCGACAGACGGGCACTGAAGCTTTCTTT. This chain joins TRBV19 and TRBJ1-1; D may be TRBD1 (5 bases). Germline V gene sequence: CDR1 LNHDA, CDR2 SQIVND (reference sequence). With 3 bases removed from V and 4 bases from J, the gap between germline ends came to 15 bases. This CDR3 is 15 amino acids long.

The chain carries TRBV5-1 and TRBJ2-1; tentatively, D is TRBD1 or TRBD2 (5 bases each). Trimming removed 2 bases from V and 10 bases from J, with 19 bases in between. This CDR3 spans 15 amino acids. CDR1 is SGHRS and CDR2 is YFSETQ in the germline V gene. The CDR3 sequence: CASSFLGDPRGEQFF. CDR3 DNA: TGCGCCAGCAGCTTTTTGGGCGACCCTCGGGGCGAGCAGTTCTTC. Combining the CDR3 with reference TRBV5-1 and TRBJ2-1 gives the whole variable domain KAGVTQTPRYLIKTRGQQVTLSCSPISGHRSVSWYQQTPGQGLQFLFEYFSETQRNKGNFPGRFSGRQFSNSRSEMNVSTLELGDSALYLCASSFLGDPRGEQFFGPGTRLTVL.

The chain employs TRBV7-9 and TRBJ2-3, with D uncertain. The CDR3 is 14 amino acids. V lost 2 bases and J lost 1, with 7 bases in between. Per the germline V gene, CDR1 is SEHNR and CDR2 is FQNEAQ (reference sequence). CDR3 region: CASSLLFGTDTQYF. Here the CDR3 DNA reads TGTGCCAGCAGCTTACTATTCGGCACAGATACGCAGTATTTT.

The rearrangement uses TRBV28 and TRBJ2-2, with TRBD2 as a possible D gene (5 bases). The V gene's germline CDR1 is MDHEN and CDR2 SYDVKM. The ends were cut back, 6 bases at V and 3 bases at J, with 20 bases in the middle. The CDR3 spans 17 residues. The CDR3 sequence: CASRIPGVEGYTGELFF. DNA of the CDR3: TGTGCCAGCAGGATACCCGGTGTCGAGGGTTACACCGGGGAGCTGTTTTTT.

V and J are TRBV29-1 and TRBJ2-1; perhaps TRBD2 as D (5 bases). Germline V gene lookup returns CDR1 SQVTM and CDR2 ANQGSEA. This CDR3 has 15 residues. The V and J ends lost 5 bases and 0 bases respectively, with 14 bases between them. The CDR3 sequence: CSVLALARSYNEQFF. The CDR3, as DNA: TGCAGCGTTCTAGCCCTAGCTCGCTCCTACAATGAGCAGTTCTTC.